This is a list of T cell receptor beta chains from one sample in a study of T cells after yellow fever vaccination. MiXCR, run by TCRdb on the 5' RACE reads, gives a single entry per CDR3 protein. The table lists over 110,000 distinct CDR3 sequences, 7% to 9% of them singletons. Source: CD4+ T cells sorted from PBMCs, taken 5 days after the yellow fever booster vaccination. Receptor source: a young man who received the YFV17D yellow fever vaccine. Each CDR3 is given with its conserved first and last residue. Fields, in order: V gene, D gene, J gene, clone size, CDR3 protein, CDR3 DNA. A D gene is named only where the DNA matches it firmly. Rows give clone size only sometimes, using once, few, many, or a class for an expanded clone.

v_gene: TRBV7-2
d_gene: -
j_gene: TRBJ2-2
abundance: many
CDR3aa: CASSSQGAMATGELFF
CDR3nt: TGTGCCAGCAGCTCCCAAGGGGCCATGGCCACCGGGGAGCTGTTTTTT

v_gene: TRBV21-1
d_gene: -
j_gene: TRBJ2-4
abundance: many
CDR3aa: CASSKGASGRNIQYF
CDR3nt: TGTGCCAGCAGCAAAGGGGCTAGCGGGAGGAACATTCAGTACTTC

v_gene: TRBV5-1
d_gene: -
j_gene: TRBJ2-7
abundance: many
CDR3aa: CASSFFQDKIGEQYF
CDR3nt: TGCGCCAGCAGCTTTTTCCAGGACAAAATCGGCGAGCAGTACTTC

v_gene: TRBV11-2
d_gene: -
j_gene: TRBJ1-1
abundance: -
CDR3aa: CASSLSRVATEAFF
CDR3nt: TGTGCCAGCAGCTTAAGTAGGGTGGCCACTGAAGCTTTCTTT

v_gene: TRBV20-1
d_gene: -
j_gene: TRBJ2-5
abundance: medium-sized
CDR3aa: CSARVAGSGETQYF
CDR3nt: TGCAGTGCTAGAGTCGCCGGGAGTGGGGAGACCCAGTACTTC

v_gene: TRBV4-3
d_gene: -
j_gene: TRBJ2-7
abundance: many
CDR3aa: CASSQETWSSYEQYF
CDR3nt: TGCGCCAGCAGCCAAGAGACTTGGAGCTCCTACGAGCAGTACTTC

v_gene: TRBV18
d_gene: -
j_gene: TRBJ2-7
abundance: many
CDR3aa: CASSPGLNYEQYF
CDR3nt: TGTGCCAGCTCACCTGGGCTAAACTACGAGCAGTACTTC

v_gene: TRBV15
d_gene: -
j_gene: TRBJ2-2
abundance: many
CDR3aa: CATSRAGGELFF
CDR3nt: TGTGCCACCAGCAGAGCGGGCGGGGAGCTGTTTTTT

v_gene: TRBV20-1
d_gene: -
j_gene: TRBJ1-6
abundance: many
CDR3aa: CSARDRRSYNSPLHF
CDR3nt: TGCAGTGCAAGGGACCGTCGCTCCTATAATTCACCCCTCCACTTT

v_gene: TRBV12-5
d_gene: TRBD1
j_gene: TRBJ2-7
abundance: many
CDR3aa: CASGFGTGEFYEQYF
CDR3nt: TGTGCTAGTGGTTTTGGGACAGGGGAATTCTACGAGCAGTACTTC

v_gene: TRBV20-1
d_gene: TRBD2
j_gene: TRBJ2-5
abundance: many
CDR3aa: CSAVASTSGSSGTQYF
CDR3nt: TGCAGTGCCGTTGCCTCAACTAGCGGGAGTTCAGGGACCCAGTACTTC

v_gene: TRBV20-1
d_gene: TRBD1
j_gene: TRBJ2-7
abundance: -
CDR3aa: CSATPGTGGYEQYF
CDR3nt: TGCAGTGCTACTCCCGGGACAGGGGGCTACGAGCAGTACTTC

v_gene: TRBV7-8
d_gene: -
j_gene: TRBJ2-7
abundance: many
CDR3aa: CASSLGSGSPYEQYF
CDR3nt: TGTGCCAGCAGCTTAGGATCAGGATCCCCCTACGAGCAGTACTTC

v_gene: TRBV7-3
d_gene: -
j_gene: TRBJ2-5
abundance: few
CDR3aa: CASSLTAPRQGGAETQYF
CDR3nt: TGTGCCAGCAGCTTAACGGCCCCCAGACAGGGCGGGGCGGAGACCCAGTACTTC

v_gene: TRBV10-3
d_gene: -
j_gene: TRBJ1-2
abundance: -
CDR3aa: CAINRGVGYGYTF
CDR3nt: TGTGCCATCAATCGGGGCGTAGGCTATGGCTACACCTTC

v_gene: TRBV20-1
d_gene: -
j_gene: TRBJ1-1
abundance: -
CDR3aa: CSASDLTRSTEAFF
CDR3nt: TGCAGTGCTAGCGATCTCACTAGGAGCACTGAAGCTTTCTTT

v_gene: TRBV5-1
d_gene: TRBD1
j_gene: TRBJ2-7
abundance: -
CDR3aa: CASKLGDSNYEQYF
CDR3nt: TGCGCCAGCAAACTAGGGGACAGCAACTACGAGCAGTACTTC

v_gene: TRBV4-3
d_gene: -
j_gene: TRBJ2-2
abundance: many
CDR3aa: CASSRNTGAGSNTGELFF
CDR3nt: TGCGCCAGCAGCCGCAATACCGGGGCAGGGTCGAACACCGGGGAGCTGTTTTTT

v_gene: TRBV7-2
d_gene: -
j_gene: TRBJ2-1
abundance: many
CDR3aa: CASSQRQETNEQFF
CDR3nt: TGTGCCAGCAGCCAGCGACAAGAGACCAATGAGCAGTTCTTC

v_gene: TRBV5-5
d_gene: -
j_gene: TRBJ2-2
abundance: many
CDR3aa: CASSLGPTQEELFF
CDR3nt: TGTGCCAGCAGCTTGGGGCCTACTCAGGAGGAGCTGTTTTTT

v_gene: TRBV24-1
d_gene: TRBD2
j_gene: TRBJ2-3
abundance: many
CDR3aa: CASAGARTDTQYF
CDR3nt: TGTGCCTCAGCGGGAGCAAGGACAGATACGCAGTATTTT

v_gene: TRBV20-1
d_gene: TRBD2
j_gene: TRBJ2-7
abundance: few
CDR3aa: CSASSGTPYEQYF
CDR3nt: TGCAGTGCGTCTAGCGGAACTCCCTACGAGCAGTACTTC

v_gene: TRBV10-2
d_gene: -
j_gene: TRBJ1-2
abundance: many
CDR3aa: CASSPGSIDYGYTF
CDR3nt: TGCGCCAGCAGTCCGGGTTCGATTGACTATGGCTACACCTTC

v_gene: TRBV29-1
d_gene: TRBD2
j_gene: TRBJ2-3
abundance: many
CDR3aa: CSGRESGTDTQYF
CDR3nt: TGCAGCGGGCGGGAGTCTGGCACAGATACGCAGTATTTT

v_gene: TRBV5-1
d_gene: -
j_gene: TRBJ2-7
abundance: many
CDR3aa: CASSLGAGSEEQYF
CDR3nt: TGCGCCAGCAGCTTGGGGGCCGGGTCGGAGGAGCAGTACTTC

v_gene: TRBV28
d_gene: -
j_gene: TRBJ2-3
abundance: many
CDR3aa: CASSPLRPVGTDTQYF
CDR3nt: TGTGCCAGCAGCCCCTTAAGACCGGTAGGCACAGATACGCAGTATTTT

v_gene: TRBV5-1
d_gene: TRBD2
j_gene: TRBJ2-3
abundance: many
CDR3aa: CASSIGLAGMTTLTDTQYF
CDR3nt: TGCGCCAGCAGCATTGGACTAGCGGGAATGACGACCCTCACAGATACGCAGTATTTT

v_gene: TRBV7-9
d_gene: -
j_gene: TRBJ2-4
abundance: many
CDR3aa: CASSLDRTSAKNIQYF
CDR3nt: TGTGCCAGCAGCTTAGACCGGACTTCAGCCAAAAACATTCAGTACTTC

v_gene: TRBV5-1
d_gene: TRBD2
j_gene: TRBJ2-7
abundance: many
CDR3aa: CASSSSGTSLYEQYF
CDR3nt: TGCGCCAGCAGCTCGAGCGGGACTTCCCTATACGAGCAGTACTTC

v_gene: TRBV20-1
d_gene: -
j_gene: TRBJ2-7
abundance: many
CDR3aa: CSARPTQRYEQYF
CDR3nt: TGCAGTGCTAGACCTACTCAGCGCTACGAGCAGTACTTC

v_gene: TRBV4-3
d_gene: TRBD2
j_gene: TRBJ2-1
abundance: many
CDR3aa: CASSQELAGNEQFF
CDR3nt: TGCGCCAGCAGCCAAGAACTAGCGGGAAATGAGCAGTTCTTC

v_gene: TRBV20-1
d_gene: -
j_gene: TRBJ1-6
abundance: many
CDR3aa: CSAPGGGVNSPLHF
CDR3nt: TGCAGTGCCCCCGGGGGTGGGGTGAATTCACCCCTCCACTTT

v_gene: TRBV6-2/TRBV6-3
d_gene: -
j_gene: TRBJ1-5
abundance: many
CDR3aa: CASRSLQGRRQPQHF
CDR3nt: TGTGCCAGCAGATCACTACAGGGACGAAGACAGCCCCAGCATTTT

v_gene: TRBV29-1
d_gene: TRBD1
j_gene: TRBJ2-1
abundance: many
CDR3aa: CSVDDTGASYNEQFF
CDR3nt: TGCAGCGTTGACGACACAGGGGCGTCCTACAATGAGCAGTTCTTC

v_gene: TRBV18
d_gene: -
j_gene: TRBJ2-7
abundance: many
CDR3aa: CASSKGSYEQYF
CDR3nt: TGTGCCAGCTCAAAGGGATCCTACGAGCAGTACTTC

v_gene: TRBV5-1
d_gene: -
j_gene: TRBJ1-1
abundance: many
CDR3aa: CASSPPGLGSATEAFF
CDR3nt: TGCGCCAGCAGCCCCCCCGGGCTGGGGAGTGCGACTGAAGCTTTCTTT

v_gene: TRBV12-3/TRBV12-4
d_gene: -
j_gene: TRBJ2-5
abundance: many
CDR3aa: CASSLNRVGETQYF
CDR3nt: TGTGCCAGCAGTTTAAACAGGGTAGGAGAGACCCAGTACTTC

v_gene: TRBV7-2
d_gene: -
j_gene: TRBJ2-1
abundance: many
CDR3aa: CASSSWYGSYNEQFF
CDR3nt: TGTGCCAGCAGCTCCTGGTACGGTTCCTACAATGAGCAGTTCTTC

v_gene: TRBV5-1
d_gene: -
j_gene: TRBJ2-2
abundance: many
CDR3aa: CASSLSGQGGTGELFF
CDR3nt: TGCGCCAGCAGCTTGTCAGGCCAGGGTGGCACCGGGGAGCTGTTTTTT